The 21 T cell receptor beta chains presented below share a single source sample, sequenced in a study of memory CD8 T cells in hepatitis C reinfection. Data came from immunoSEQ multiplex PCR; TCRdb stores just in-frame clones and leaves some out. The sample includes 35,000 to 50,000 clones, more than 75% seen only once; the top ten take 0.95% to 1.5%. Time point meaning: peak reinfection, 3 to 8 weeks after reinfection detection. Sorted cells were sequenced directly ex vivo without any in vitro expansion. The sample taken for sequencing was naive CD8+ T cells sorted from blood. The receptors originated from a young man with hepatitis C virus infection.

The chain has TRBV4-3 and TRBJ2-1, with D perhaps matching TRBD1 (6 bases). Germline V CDR1 and CDR2: LGHNA, YSLEER. This CDR3 contains 14 residues. Trimming pared 0 bases from V and 8 bases from J, leaving 11 bases between. CDR3 protein: CASSQDFTGYEQFF. The CDR3 DNA follows: TGCGCCAGCAGCCAAGATTTCACAGGGTATGAGCAGTTCTTC.

This sequence joins TRBV9 and TRBJ1-1; 8 bases line up with TRBD1. This CDR3 has 15 amino acids. Germline CDR1 is SGDLS and CDR2 is YYNGEE. V was clipped by 0 bases and J by 7 bases; unmatched bases: 8. The CDR3: CASSVEGQGYDEAFF. CDR3 nucleotides: TGTGCCAGCAGCGTAGAAGGACAGGGATATGATGAAGCTTTCTTT. The full variable domain, with the rest looked up from reference TRBV9 and TRBJ1-1, is DSGVTQTPKHLITATGQRVTLRCSPRSGDLSVYWYQQSLDQGLQFLIQYYNGEERAKGNILERFSAQQFPDLHSELNLSSLELGDSALYFCASSVEGQGYDEAFFGQGTRLTVV.

This clone was detected only once. V usage is TRBV4-2 and J usage is TRBJ2-7; 8 nucleotides agree with TRBD1. From germline, CDR1 is LGHNA and CDR2 YNFKEQ. The CDR3 contains 15 residues. The ends lost 1 base at V and 4 bases at J; junction bases unmatched: 6. CDR3 loop: CASSQGTGLGYEQYF. The CDR3 DNA reads TGTGCCAGCAGCCAAGGGACAGGGCTGGGGTACGAGCAGTACTTC.

The chain employs TRBV11-3 and TRBJ2-2; D might be TRBD1 (5 bases). The CDR3 has 14 amino acids. Germline CDR1 reads SGHNT; CDR2 reads YENEEA. V was clipped by 1 base and J by 4 bases, with 7 bases between them. CDR3 sequence reads: CASSLGGATGELFF. CDR3 in DNA: TGTGCCAGCAGCTTAGGTGGGGCCACCGGGGAGCTGTTTTTT.

The rearrangement uses TRBV7-6 and TRBJ2-5; 7 bases map to TRBD1. The J call is uncertain, as TRBJ2-7 better fits the DNA end. The CDR3 is made up of 12 amino acids. Germline V gene lookup returns CDR1 SGHVS and CDR2 FNYEAQ. CDR3 nucleotide sequence: TGTGCCAGCAGGAGACAGGGTGGCGAGCAGTACTTC. Amino acids: CASRRQGGEQYF.

CDR3 nucleotide sequence: TGTGCCAGCAGCGGTTACGATCGGGTCGAGCAGTACTTC. Its translation: CASSGYDRVEQYF. V and J are TRBV11-2 and TRBJ2-7; D not resolved. The CDR3 runs to 13 residues. Trimming stripped 5 bases from V and 6 bases from J, with 14 bases between. In germline, CDR1 is SGHAT, CDR2 FQNNGV. The whole variable domain, remainder taken from reference TRBV11-2 and TRBJ2-7, is EAGVAQSPRYKIIEKRQSVAFWCNPISGHATLYWYQQILGQGPKLLIQFQNNGVVDDSQLPKDRFSAERLKGVDSTLKIQPAKLEDSAVYLCASSGYDRVEQYFGPGTRLTVT.

The rearrangement links TRBV7-9 to TRBJ2-3; 11 positions match TRBD2. The germline gives CDR1 SEHNR, CDR2 FQNEAQ (reference sequence). CDR3 length: 16 residues. J gave up 4 bases and V 4 bases, and 7 bases lay outside the gene matches. The CDR3 loop reads CASSSEALAGADTQYF. CDR3 coding DNA: TGTGCCAGCAGCTCCGAGGCACTAGCGGGAGCAGATACGCAGTATTTT.

This chain connects TRBV2 to TRBJ2-7; no clear D. Between the trimmed V and J ends, which lost 7 bases and 7 bases, there was a span of 14 bases. This CDR3 comprises 12 residues. Germline values: CDR1 SNHLY, CDR2 FYNNEI. The CDR3 coding sequence is TGTGCCAGCATGCCAAGTATGAGGGAGCAGTACTTC. Translating gives CASMPSMREQYF.

The chain employs TRBV5-1 and TRBJ2-2; tentative D call: TRBD1 (6 bases). The CDR3 totals 15 residues. Germline V gene lookup returns CDR1 SGHRS and CDR2 YFSETQ. The V end was cut by 2 bases, the J end by 6 bases, with 14 bases between. The CDR3 loop is CASSLGGPNAGELFF. The CDR3 DNA sequence: TGCGCCAGCAGCTTAGGGGGACCTAATGCCGGGGAGCTGTTTTTT.

This chain connects TRBV4-1 to TRBJ2-2; a weak D match, TRBD1 (6 bases). The CDR3 totals 14 residues. The V and J ends lost 4 bases and 5 bases respectively, with 11 bases between them. Germline lookup yields CDR1 MGHRA and CDR2 YSYEKL. CDR3 sequence (DNA): TGCGCCAGCAGCCGAATAACAGGGACCGGGGAGCTGTTTTTT. Translated: CASSRITGTGELFF.

The chain employs TRBV7-9 and TRBJ2-2, with D possibly TRBD1 on 5 matching bases. Per the germline V gene, CDR1 is SEHNR and CDR2 is FQNEAQ (reference sequence). The CDR3 is 15 amino acids. V lost 3 bases to trimming and J lost 7 bases, with 15 bases between them. Written as DNA, the CDR3 is TGTGCCAGCAGCTTTCTTGGACATCGGAGCGGGGAGCTGTTTTTT. It yields the protein CASSFLGHRSGELFF.

The chain links TRBV4-1 to TRBJ2-5, with 8 bases identical to TRBD2. The CDR3 is 17 residues long. J was trimmed by 1 base and V by 0 bases; bases with no gene match: 7. The germline V gene encodes CDR1 MGHRA and CDR2 YSYEKL. The CDR3 here is CASSQDLAGGTQETQYF. The CDR3 DNA reads as TGCGCCAGCAGCCAAGATCTGGCGGGAGGCACCCAAGAGACCCAGTACTTC.

V gene TRBV9 combines with J gene TRBJ2-1; 7 bases fit TRBD2. The CDR3 totals 15 residues. Losses at the gene ends were 1 base for V and 8 bases for J; bases not matched to a gene: 9. CDR1 is SGDLS, CDR2 YYNGEE, per germline. The CDR3 DNA is TGTGCCAGCAGCGTATTCGGGCGGGAGCAAGATGAGCAGTTCTTC. The encoded protein is CASSVFGREQDEQFF.

The chain combines TRBV27 with TRBJ2-7; a possible D gene is TRBD2 (7 bases). This CDR3 is built from 13 residues. Germline CDR1 is MNHEY and CDR2 is SMNVEV (reference sequence). V was pared by 10 bases and J by 1 base, with 14 bases between. The CDR3 DNA is TGTGCCACAAGGGGAGGGGGTTCCTACGAGCAGTACTTC. Translation: CATRGGGSYEQYF.

This chain joins TRBV7-9 and TRBJ2-2; possible D gene TRBD1, 5 bases. Germline-derived CDR1 and CDR2 are SEHNR and FQNEAQ (reference sequence). The CDR3 contains 14 residues. Trimming took 5 bases from V and 1 from J, leaving 8 bases between them. CDR3 sequence (DNA): TGTGCCAGCAGCCCCGACAGGAACACCGGGGAGCTGTTTTTT. This sequence encodes CASSPDRNTGELFF.

V and J are TRBV7-6 and TRBJ2-7, with TRBD1 identical over 8 bases. J gave up 3 bases and V 3 bases, and 4 bases lay outside the gene matches. This CDR3 contains 14 residues. The V gene's germline CDR1 is SGHVS and CDR2 FNYEAQ. CDR3 DNA: TGTGCCAGCAGCTTCGGACAGGGAAACTACGAGCAGTACTTC. This gives the protein CASSFGQGNYEQYF.

This chain uses TRBV6-1 with TRBJ1-1; 7 bases fit TRBD1. CDR3 size: 15 residues. Germline assignment: CDR1 MNHNS and CDR2 SASEGT. The trim removed 6 bases at V and 5 bases at J, leaving 12 bases unmatched. The CDR3 sequence: CASRQKQGSGTEAFF. The CDR3, as DNA: TGTGCCAGCAGACAAAAACAGGGGTCCGGAACTGAAGCTTTCTTT.

The rearrangement uses TRBV28 and TRBJ2-5; TRBD2 matches at 10 bases. The end of the DNA is better explained by TRBJ2-7, so the J call may be wrong. From germline, CDR1 is MDHEN and CDR2 SYDVKM. The length of the CDR3 is 15 residues. The CDR3 nucleotides are TGTGCCAGCAGTTCCACTAGCGGGACCTCCTACGAGCAGTACTTC. Encoded protein: CASSSTSGTSYEQYF.

This CDR3 reads CASSFYPDSSYEQYF. The CDR3 DNA is TGTGCCAGCAGTTTTTATCCTGACAGCTCCTACGAGCAGTACTTC. The chain has TRBV7-2 and TRBJ2-7; possibly TRBD1 for D (5 bases). The germline V gene encodes CDR1 SGHTA and CDR2 FQGNSA. The V gene lost 6 bases and the J gene lost 0 bases, with 15 bases spanning the gap. CDR3 length equals 15 residues.

The chain combines TRBV7-9 with TRBJ2-7; 9 bases fit TRBD1. V gave up 5 bases and J gave up 2 bases; unmatched junction bases: 4. The germline gives CDR1 SEHNR, CDR2 FQNEAQ (reference sequence). The CDR3 is 14 amino acids. The CDR3 loop is CASSPRQGAYEQYF. The CDR3 DNA is TGTGCCAGCAGCCCGAGACAGGGGGCCTACGAGCAGTACTTC.

This chain links TRBV6-1 with TRBJ1-2, with 9 bases identical to TRBD1. The CDR3 runs to 15 residues. The junction had 6 bases not matched to a gene; V was cut back by 2 bases and J by 5 bases. Germline V CDR1 and CDR2: MNHNS, SASEGT. CDR3 sequence: CASSETGTGIYGYTF. As DNA, the CDR3 is TGTGCCAGCAGTGAAACCGGGACAGGGATATATGGCTACACCTTC.